This section outlines one T cell receptor (beta chain) sequence together with its context. Its antigen remains undetermined. Base qualities are not at hand, and no much larger clone is one base apart. The data originate from a study of T cell responses to AZD1222 COVID-19 vaccine (dated by TCRdb to the early 2020s). In the study overall: A total of around 240 trial participants underwent TCR sequencing, of whom roughly 210 had received two doses of AZD1222 and 26 had received two doses of the MenACWY control vaccine. Trial participants were enrolled into age subgroups of 18-55, 56-69 and 70-plus years, which contained around 150, 28 and 57 TCR-sequenced participants, respectively. The paper's findings and limits, for the study overall: Epitopes outside the regions mutated in the B.1.351 and B.1.1.7 variants were reportedly recognized by nearly half of the unique spike-specific TCRs. Only 5 to 7 AZD1222 recipients were SARS-CoV-2 seropositive at baseline, limiting conclusions about previously exposed vaccinees. The 56-69-year group was small, and its depth increase did not reach significance, likely because of low power. The vaccine-associated CD4 TCRs covered the entire spike protein, and the dominant responses fell in regions 160-218 and 743-854. No day 14 peak-response samples were available, so repertoires were characterized only after the peak T cell response. Most participants were white British and females outnumbered males, and the authors suggested that clonal diversity may have been underestimated. Spike-specific TCR breadth and depth rose significantly after two AZD1222 doses compared with day 0 and with MenACWY recipients.

V lost 3 bases and J lost 6 bases; the stretch between them is 9 bases long. Including the terminal cysteine and phenylalanine, the CDR3 comprises 13 residues. Only the CDR3 part of the read is kept: 39 bases, read in frame from the first base. Reading the germline V gene (reference sequence) gives CDR1 LNHDA and CDR2 SQIVND. The CDR3 regions of human TCRbeta chains were analyzed by immunosequencing. On the study's bioinformatics: TCRs in the repertoires were matched against a reference library of SARS-CoV-2-specific TCRs that had been generated with the MIRA antigen-specificity platform. Breadth meant the fraction of unique TCRs that were SARS-CoV-2-associated, whereas depth meant the fraction of total T cells that were SARS-CoV-2-associated. Using the MIRA data, every spike-specific TCR was mapped to the spike region that the TCR reacted to and assigned to either a CD4 or a CD8 class. Log10-transformed breadth and depth values were compared by one-way ANOVA with Sidak's multiple comparisons tests. The table comes from immuneACCESS by way of TCRdb, which keeps in-frame sequences with V and J called. Part of the clones is missing from these tables; in studies checked, under half for an unresolved V gene and the rest for unknown reasons. From that table come the V and J calls and clone size; the DNA was used to work out D and trimming. Across this sample there are around 190,000 clones, with 85% to 95% seen only once. The leading ten clones occupy 1.6% of the sample.

The label giving this sample's time point can be read as: about 28 days (+/-7) after the second vaccine dose. AZD1222 recipients given second doses at about 4 weeks or at about 12 weeks were pooled, since spike-specific TCR depth and breadth were not found to differ between the two schedules. The vaccinee samples were drawn from two UK trials, COV001 and COV002, one of which was a single-blind randomized controlled phase 2/3 trial testing AZD1222 (ChAdOx1 nCoV-19) in healthy adults. Trial participant PBMC samples were collected at day 0 and day 28 after the second dose for TCRbeta chain sequencing.

Here the sequenced sample was peripheral blood, taken 28 days after the second AZD1222 dose. This clonotype was obtained from an adult who received the AZD1222 COVID-19 vaccine. The sequence links TRBV19 to TRBJ2-1, with the D segment identity uncertain. The sequenced DNA: TGTGCCAGTAGTATCATTGGATCCAATGAGCAGTTCTTC. It translates to CASSIIGSNEQFF.